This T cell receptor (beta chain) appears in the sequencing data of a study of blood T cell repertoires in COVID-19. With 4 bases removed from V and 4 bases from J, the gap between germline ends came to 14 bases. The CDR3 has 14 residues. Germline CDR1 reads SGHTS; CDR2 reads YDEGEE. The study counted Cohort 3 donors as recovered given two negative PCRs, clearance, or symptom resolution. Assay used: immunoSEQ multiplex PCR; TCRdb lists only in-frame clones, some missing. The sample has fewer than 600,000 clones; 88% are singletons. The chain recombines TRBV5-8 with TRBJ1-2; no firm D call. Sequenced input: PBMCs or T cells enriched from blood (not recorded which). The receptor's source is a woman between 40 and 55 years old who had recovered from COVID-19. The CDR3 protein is CASSPAEKIYGYTF. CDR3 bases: TGTGCCAGCAGCCCCGCGGAGAAAATCTATGGCTACACCTTC.